This TCR beta chain was captured by sequencing in a study of blood T cell repertoires in COVID-19. Study-level information: The United States, Italy and Spain provided the acute and convalescent COVID-19 samples.

V dropped 4 bases and J dropped 5; count of bases not matched to a gene: 7. The CDR3 spans 15 residues. Germline lookup yields CDR1 SGHRS and CDR2 YFSETQ. Participant-reported clinical history was the basis for cohort assignment. Assay: immunoSEQ multiplex PCR; the TCRdb copy retains only in-frame clones and omits some. The repertoire holds 250,000 to 350,000 clones, with around 91% as singletons. The specimen was PBMCs or T cells enriched from blood (not recorded which). The origin of this receptor is a woman aged 18-29 years with acute COVID-19. V gene TRBV5-1 combines with J gene TRBJ2-3; 10 bases are a match to TRBD2. CDR3 amino acids: CASSQAGGPIDTQYF. The CDR3 DNA reads TGCGCCAGCAGCCAAGCGGGAGGGCCGATAGATACGCAGTATTTT.